Listed below are T cell receptor beta chains from one sample, sequenced in a study of blood T cell repertoires in COVID-19. Libraries were prepared by immunoSEQ multiplex PCR; TCRdb keeps only in-frame clonotypes and omits some of them. The sample records roughly 230,000 clones, roughly 81% being singletons. Sequenced input: PBMCs or T cells enriched from blood (not recorded which). The receptors were gathered from a woman in her forties or fifties who had been exposed to COVID-19. The CDR3 runs from the conserved cysteine through the conserved F or W. The D gene is left open where the match is weak. Part of the rows lack a size; the others show once, few, many or a class for expanded clones.

-	TRBV18	TRBD1	TRBJ1-3	TGTGCCAGCTCACCTAGGACAGGGGAAGGAAACACCATATATTTT	CASSPRTGEGNTIYF
-	TRBV6-5	-	TRBJ1-1	TGTGCCAGCAGTCTGACAGTTTCCCCGAACACTGAAGCTTTCTTT	CASSLTVSPNTEAFF
-	TRBV6-5	-	TRBJ1-2	TGTGCCAGCAAGGAGCAGGGCGGTAGCTATGGCTACACCTTC	CASKEQGGSYGYTF
-	TRBV10-3	TRBD1	TRBJ1-1	TGTGCCATCAGTGAGTCCATCAGGGGGCTGGGTGGCACTGAAGCTTTCTTT	CAISESIRGLGGTEAFF
-	TRBV28	-	TRBJ1-1	TGTGCCAGCAGTTCCCGGGGGAGGAACACTGAAGCTTTCTTT	CASSSRGRNTEAFF
-	TRBV12-5	-	TRBJ2-7	TGTGCTAGTGGTTTGCGTTACGAGCAGTACTTC	CASGLRYEQYF
-	TRBV11-1	TRBD1	TRBJ2-6	TGTGCCAGCAGCCGACAGGGCCTCTCTGGGGCCAACGTCCTGACTTTC	CASSRQGLSGANVLTF
-	TRBV5-1	-	TRBJ2-2	TGCGCCAGCAGCCGGGGGACAGCGGCGAACACCGGGGAGCTGTTTTTT	CASSRGTAANTGELFF
-	TRBV5-1	-	TRBJ2-3	TGCGCCAGCAGCGTCCGGGGGGCTACAGATACGCAGTATTTT	CASSVRGATDTQYF
-	TRBV5-6	-	TRBJ1-5	TGTGCCAGCAGCTTTGGGAGATCCAATCAGCCCCAGCATTTT	CASSFGRSNQPQHF
-	TRBV10-3	-	TRBJ2-5	TGTGCCATCAGTGAGTCACGCGGGCAGCAAGAGACCCAGTACTTC	CAISESRGQQETQYF
-	TRBV12-5	TRBD2	TRBJ2-2	TGTGCTAGTGGAGCGGGACTTACCGGGGAGCTGTTTTTT	CASGAGLTGELFF
-	TRBV5-6	-	TRBJ1-2	TGTGCCAGCACCCCTGGGCTTAACTATGGCTACACCTTC	CASTPGLNYGYTF
-	TRBV5-5	TRBD1	TRBJ1-5	TGTGCCAGCAGCTTGGGGGACAGGGGGCCTAATCAGCCCCAGCATTTT	CASSLGDRGPNQPQHF
-	TRBV2	-	TRBJ1-1	TGTGCCAGCAGTCGCCGGGGAGGGACGAACACTGAAGCTTTCTTT	CASSRRGGTNTEAFF
-	TRBV7-6	-	TRBJ1-3	TGTGCCAGCAGCTCCCAACAACCCCTAGGACAGCCACTCTCTGGAAACACCATATATTTT	CASSSQQPLGQPLSGNTIYF
once	TRBV27	-	TRBJ1-2	TGTGCCAGCAGCCGCCGACAACACTATGGCTACACCTTC	CASSRRQHYGYTF
-	TRBV24-1	TRBD2	TRBJ2-1	TGTGCCAGCGCTCGAGCGGGGGCCTCCTACAATGAGCAGTTCTTC	CASARAGASYNEQFF
-	TRBV10-2	-	TRBJ1-5	TGCGCCAGCAGTGAGTCCCGGGTACAGCCCCAGCATTTT	CASSESRVQPQHF
-	TRBV9	TRBD1	TRBJ1-1	TGTGCCAGCAGCCGTACAGGGGGTAGACGCACTGAAGCTTTCTTT	CASSRTGGRRTEAFF
-	TRBV6-1	-	TRBJ1-2	TGTGCCAGCAGTGAAAGCTGGGGGCGAGAGGATGGCTACACCTTC	CASSESWGREDGYTF
-	TRBV11-3	-	TRBJ1-5	TGTGCCAGCAGCTTAAGGCACCTCGTAGCTGTCGGTGTCAATCAGCCCCAGCATTTT	CASSLRHLVAVGVNQPQHF
-	TRBV27	-	TRBJ1-3	TGTGCCAGCAATCCGGGTCCTGGAAACACCATATATTTT	CASNPGPGNTIYF
-	TRBV9	TRBD1	TRBJ1-2	TGTGCCAGCAGCGTAGGGGACAGGCCCCTTATGAAGGGCTACACCTTC	CASSVGDRPLMKGYTF
once	TRBV6-5	-	TRBJ2-2	TGTGCCAGCAGTTACTCTAAGAACACCGGGGAGCTGTTTTTT	CASSYSKNTGELFF
-	TRBV18	-	TRBJ2-2	TGTGCCAGCTCAACTACGGGAAGCGCCGGGGAGCTGTTTTTT	CASSTTGSAGELFF
-	TRBV28	-	TRBJ1-2	TGTGCCAGCAGTTCTCCGACCGGGACATTTGCTGGCTACACCTTC	CASSSPTGTFAGYTF